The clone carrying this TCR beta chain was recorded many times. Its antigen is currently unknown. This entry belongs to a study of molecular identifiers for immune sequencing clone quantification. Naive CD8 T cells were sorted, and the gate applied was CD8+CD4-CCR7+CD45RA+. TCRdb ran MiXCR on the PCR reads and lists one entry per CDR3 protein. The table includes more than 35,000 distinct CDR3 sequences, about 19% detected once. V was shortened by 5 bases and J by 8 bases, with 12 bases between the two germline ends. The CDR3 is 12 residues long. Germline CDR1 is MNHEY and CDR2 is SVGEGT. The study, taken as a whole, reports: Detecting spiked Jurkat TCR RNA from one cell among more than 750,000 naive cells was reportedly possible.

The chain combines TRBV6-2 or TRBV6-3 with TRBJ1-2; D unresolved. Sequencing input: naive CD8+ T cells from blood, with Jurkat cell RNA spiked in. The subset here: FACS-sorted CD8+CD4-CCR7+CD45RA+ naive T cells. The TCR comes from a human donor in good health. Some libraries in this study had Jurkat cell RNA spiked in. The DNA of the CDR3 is TGTGCCAGCAGTCCCCGGGTTGACGGCTACACCTTC. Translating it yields CASSPRVDGYTF.